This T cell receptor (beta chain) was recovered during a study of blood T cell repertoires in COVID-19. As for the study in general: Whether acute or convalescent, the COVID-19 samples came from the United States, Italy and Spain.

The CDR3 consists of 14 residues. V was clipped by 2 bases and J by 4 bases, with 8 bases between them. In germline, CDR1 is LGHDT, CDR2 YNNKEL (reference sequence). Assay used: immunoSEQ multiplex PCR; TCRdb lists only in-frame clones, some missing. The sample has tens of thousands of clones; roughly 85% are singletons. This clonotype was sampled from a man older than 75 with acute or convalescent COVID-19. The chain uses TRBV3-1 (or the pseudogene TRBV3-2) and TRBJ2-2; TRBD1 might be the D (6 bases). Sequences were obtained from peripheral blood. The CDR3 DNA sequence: TGTGCCAGCAGCCAATGGACAGCCACCGGGGAGCTGTTTTTT. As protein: CASSQWTATGELFF.